These 15 T cell receptor beta chains came from one sample sequenced in a study of cytomegalovirus exposure and HLA in healthy donors. This PCR relied on a set of 60 Vbeta primers and 13 Jbeta primers. The method was immunoSEQ multiplex PCR; TCRdb's version includes in-frame clones alone and lacks a portion of them. The table lists 150,000 to 200,000 clones, about four fifths of them singletons, with less than 1.1% in the top ten. The sample taken for sequencing was PBMCs. Receptor source: a woman in her thirties or forties in good health and CMV-seronegative.

The V and J genes are TRBV5-4 and TRBJ1-1; no firm D call. V was shortened by 6 bases and J by 4 bases, with 31 bases between the two germline ends. Germline V gene lookup returns CDR1 SGHNT and CDR2 YYREEE (reference sequence). The CDR3 is 19 amino acids. The CDR3 bases are TGTGCCAGCACCCACGGCCCACAATCGAATAGCCGGGGTAGCACTGAAGCTTTCTTT. Encoded protein: CASTHGPQSNSRGSTEAFF.

This clone was detected a few times. The genes are TRBV27 and TRBJ1-2; D uncertain. Germline assignment: CDR1 MNHEY and CDR2 SMNVEV (reference sequence). The germline V and J ends were trimmed by 8 bases and 5 bases, with 18 bases remaining between them. The length of the CDR3 is 14 residues. CDR3: CASRPPLSGYGYTF. The CDR3 DNA reads TGTGCCAGCCGTCCCCCCCTTTCGGGATATGGCTACACCTTC.

This chain links TRBV11-3 with TRBJ2-5; possibly TRBD2 for D (7 bases). CDR1 and CDR2 from the germline V gene are SGHNT and YENEEA. Trimming took 5 bases from V and 12 from J, leaving 16 bases between them. CDR3 length: 12 residues. Here the CDR3 reads CASSPGEGGKYF. CDR3 bases: TGTGCCAGCAGCCCCGGGGAGGGGGGGAAGTACTTC.

The chain has TRBV11-2 and TRBJ2-1, with D perhaps matching TRBD1 (5 bases). The V gene's germline CDR1 is SGHAT and CDR2 FQNNGV. V was clipped by 4 bases and J by 3 bases, with 25 bases between them. CDR3 length: 19 amino acids. The CDR3 region is CASSSNPPGQWGGYNEQFF. The DNA for the CDR3 is TGTGCCAGCAGCTCAAACCCCCCCGGACAATGGGGTGGCTACAATGAGCAGTTCTTC.

The chain uses TRBV6-1 and TRBJ1-6; 9 bases are a match to TRBD1. This CDR3 spans 14 amino acids. The V and J ends lost 4 bases and 7 bases, in that order; junction bases with no gene match: 2. Per the germline V gene, CDR1 is MNHNS and CDR2 is SASEGT. CDR3 amino acids: CASSADRGNSPLHF. The CDR3 DNA is TGTGCCAGCAGTGCCGACAGGGGGAATTCACCCCTCCACTTT.

The J gene is TRBJ2-3, the V gene TRBV19, with TRBD1 identical over 7 bases. The junction had 8 bases not matched to a gene; V was cut back by 5 bases and J by 0 bases. Germline CDR1 is LNHDA and CDR2 is SQIVND (reference sequence). CDR3 length: 16 amino acids. The DNA of the CDR3 is TGTGCCAGTAGTGCCTGGGACAGCCCTAGCACAGATACGCAGTATTTT. It yields the protein CASSAWDSPSTDTQYF.

The gene calls are TRBV4-3 and TRBJ2-3; 9 bases match TRBD2. Germline V gene sequence: CDR1 LGHNA, CDR2 YSLEER. Unmatched junction bases numbered 13, after V lost 5 bases and J lost 1 base. The CDR3 has 18 amino acids. The CDR3 nucleotides read TGCGCCAGCAGCTTCACCCGGGCCGGCGGGGGGGGCACAGATACGCAGTATTTT. Amino acid sequence: CASSFTRAGGGGTDTQYF.

The V call is TRBV5-1, the J call TRBJ2-4, with 7 bases matching TRBD2. V trimming: 2 bases; J trimming: 3 bases; junction bases outside the gene matches: 8. CDR1 SGHRS and CDR2 YFSETQ come from the germline V gene. The CDR3 contains 16 residues. The CDR3 sequence is CASSFGSGNGKNIQYF. CDR3 DNA sequence: TGCGCCAGCAGCTTTGGGAGCGGGAACGGCAAAAACATTCAGTACTTC.

The chain employs TRBV7-9 and TRBJ2-1, with TRBD2 matching over 7 bases. The junction had 7 bases not matched to a gene; V was cut back by 0 bases and J by 8 bases. Germline CDR1 is SEHNR and CDR2 is FQNEAQ (reference sequence). This CDR3 has 15 amino acids. The CDR3 DNA reads as TGTGCCAGCAGCTTAGCTTTTTCGGGGGGTGATGAGCAGTTCTTC. It encodes CASSLAFSGGDEQFF. Full variable domain (outside the CDR3, taken from reference TRBV7-9 and TRBJ2-1): DTGVSQNPRHKITKRGQNVTFRCDPISEHNRLYWYRQTLGQGPEFLTYFQNEAQLEKSRLLSDRFSAERPKGSFSTLEIQRTEQGDSAMYLCASSLAFSGGDEQFFGPGTRLTVL.

The chain combines TRBV11-3 with TRBJ1-6, with 10 bases lining up with TRBD1. The V segment lost 1 base and the J segment 10 bases; nucleotides outside the gene matches: 1. The CDR3 covers 14 residues. The germline CDR1 and CDR2 sequences are SGHNT and YENEEA. The CDR3: CASSLGQGASPLHF. CDR3 in DNA: TGTGCCAGCAGCTTAGGACAGGGGGCCTCACCCCTCCACTTT.

This clone occurred a few times. The gene calls are TRBV10-3 and TRBJ2-7, with D unclear. Germline V gene data show CDR1 as ENHRY and CDR2 as SYGVKD. Trimming stripped 0 bases from V and 7 bases from J, with 13 bases between. This CDR3 comprises 14 residues. This CDR3 reads CAISESGPAGEQYF. For the CDR3, the DNA is TGTGCCATCAGTGAGTCAGGTCCAGCCGGGGAGCAGTACTTC.

The chain uses TRBV18 and TRBJ1-4; tentatively, D is TRBD1 (6 bases). This CDR3 comprises 16 residues. V dropped 5 bases and J dropped 1 base, with 14 bases sitting between them. Looked up from germline, CDR1 is KGHSH and CDR2 is LQKENI. CDR3 region: CASSERQAETNEKLFF. Written as DNA, the CDR3 is TGTGCCAGCTCAGAACGACAGGCCGAAACTAATGAAAAACTGTTTTTT.

V usage is TRBV27 and J usage is TRBJ1-6, with D maybe TRBD1 (6 bases). This CDR3 spans 17 amino acids. The V gene's germline CDR1 is MNHEY and CDR2 SMNVEV (reference sequence). V lost 7 bases, J lost 7 bases, and 23 bases lay in between. In DNA form, the CDR3 reads TGTGCCAGCAAGATGCGATCAACTACAGGGACGAATTCACCCCTCCACTTT. Amino acid sequence: CASKMRSTTGTNSPLHF.

Points on this clone: One end of the junction does not line up with germline, which may come from a read error. The same CDR3 arises from other DNA sequences in this sample as well. V usage is TRBV7-2 and J usage is TRBJ2-2; 8 bases map to TRBD2. Looked up from germline, CDR1 is SGHTA and CDR2 is FQGNSA. The CDR3 contains 14 residues. The CDR3 loop reads CASSRRPTSGELFF. In DNA form, the CDR3 reads TGTGCAAGCAGCCGACGGCCTACTAGCGGCGAGCTGTTTTTT.

A few counts support this clone. The V and J genes are TRBV7-9 and TRBJ1-2; possible D gene TRBD1, 5 bases. Germline V gene data show CDR1 as SEHNR and CDR2 as FQNEAQ (reference sequence). The CDR3 length is 14 residues. V was trimmed by 2 bases and J by 9 bases, leaving 16 bases between them. For the CDR3, the DNA is TGTGCCAGCAGCTTACAGGGATCCGACCATAGCTACACCTTC. Its protein is CASSLQGSDHSYTF. The variable domain in full, completed from reference TRBV7-9 and TRBJ1-2, reads DTGVSQNPRHKITKRGQNVTFRCDPISEHNRLYWYRQTLGQGPEFLTYFQNEAQLEKSRLLSDRFSAERPKGSFSTLEIQRTEQGDSAMYLCASSLQGSDHSYTFGSGTRLTVV.